The source of this T cell receptor beta chain is a study of CD8+CD57+ T cells in acquired aplastic anemia. Study in general: DNA per sorted CD4+ or CD8+ sample ranged 0.2 to 27.4 ug, averaging around 3 ug.

General study points: Patients did not significantly differ from controls in CD8+ Simpson's diversity. Comparison of patients with controls identified 25 to 35 shared CD8+ CDR3 sequences.

Genomic DNA acted as the template from which TCR beta VDJ combination and CDR3 sequence profiling were carried out. TCRdb used MiXCR to reprocess the reads, holding one entry per CDR3 protein. The data show about 160,000 distinct CDR3 sequences, around 45% seen once. With V trimmed by 3 bases and J by 2 bases, 6 bases remained unmatched. Germline V CDR1 and CDR2: MGHDK, SYGVNS. The CDR3 length is 16 residues. To note about this clonotype: What it binds is not known.

The sequenced sample consisted of sorted CD4+, CD8+, or CD8+CD57+ T cells (not recorded which) from PBMCs. The receptor was derived from a human donor in good health. The chain employs TRBV25-1 and TRBJ2-7, with 11 bases lining up with TRBD1. The CDR3 DNA follows: TGTGCCAGCAGTGACAATCTGGGACAGGGGGCCTACGAGCAGTACTTC. Its translation is CASSDNLGQGAYEQYF.